The rows below give T cell receptor beta chains drawn from one sample of a study of blood T cell repertoires in COVID-19. This table comes from immunoSEQ multiplex PCR, and its TCRdb copy is limited to in-frame clones, with some not included. The sample has about 480,000 clones; 88% are singletons. Material for sequencing was PBMCs or T cells enriched from blood (not recorded which). These TCRs come from a woman in her thirties or forties who had recovered from COVID-19. Each CDR3 is given with its conserved first and last residue. A D gene is named only where the DNA matches it firmly. Some rows mark clone size as missing; the rest say once, few, many or name a class of expanded clone.

v_gene: TRBV24-1; j_gene: TRBJ2-1; d_gene: TRBD1; abundance: NA; CDR3nt: TGTGCCACCAGTGAGACAGGGGGTGGTTACAATGAGCAGTTCTTC; CDR3aa: CATSETGGGYNEQFF
v_gene: TRBV19; j_gene: TRBJ1-1; d_gene: NA; abundance: NA; CDR3nt: TGTGCCAGTAGTATAGCTCCCCGTAGGAACACTGAAGCTTTCTTT; CDR3aa: CASSIAPRRNTEAFF
v_gene: TRBV5-4; j_gene: TRBJ2-1; d_gene: TRBD1; abundance: once; CDR3nt: TGTGCCAGCAGCCGGGACAGGGTAGGCAGTGAGCAGTTCTTC; CDR3aa: CASSRDRVGSEQFF
v_gene: TRBV11-2; j_gene: TRBJ1-1; d_gene: TRBD1; abundance: NA; CDR3nt: TGTGCCAGCAGCTTAGATTTGACAGGGCAAGCTTTCTTT; CDR3aa: CASSLDLTGQAFF
v_gene: TRBV29-1; j_gene: TRBJ2-3; d_gene: NA; abundance: NA; CDR3nt: TGCAGCGTTTTAGGACAGATTAGCACAGATACGCAGTATTTT; CDR3aa: CSVLGQISTDTQYF
v_gene: TRBV30; j_gene: TRBJ1-1; d_gene: NA; abundance: NA; CDR3nt: TGTGCCTGGGAGGGGTCCCCCTCGGCTGAAGCTTTCTTT; CDR3aa: CAWEGSPSAEAFF
v_gene: TRBV10-3; j_gene: TRBJ1-1; d_gene: TRBD1; abundance: NA; CDR3nt: TGTGCCATCAGAATCAGGGGGGAGACTGAAGCTTTCTTT; CDR3aa: CAIRIRGETEAFF
v_gene: TRBV19; j_gene: TRBJ2-1; d_gene: NA; abundance: NA; CDR3nt: TGTGCCAGTAGTATTAGTGCATACAATGAGCAGTTCTTC; CDR3aa: CASSISAYNEQFF
v_gene: TRBV5-1; j_gene: TRBJ2-3; d_gene: TRBD2; abundance: NA; CDR3nt: TGCGCCAGCAGCTTGGTGTCTAGCGGGATCGATACGCAGTATTTT; CDR3aa: CASSLVSSGIDTQYF
v_gene: TRBV5-8; j_gene: TRBJ1-1; d_gene: TRBD1; abundance: once; CDR3nt: TGTGCCAGCAGCTTGGTGAGGGGGCTGGACACTGAAGCTTTCTTT; CDR3aa: CASSLVRGLDTEAFF
v_gene: TRBV20-1; j_gene: TRBJ1-1; d_gene: NA; abundance: few; CDR3nt: TGCAGTGCCTCAGCGGGACATCAAGCTTTCTTT; CDR3aa: CSASAGHQAFF